This T cell receptor beta chain was sequenced during a study of cytomegalovirus exposure and HLA in healthy donors. Overall study context: In terms of ancestry, the Caucasian-associated cluster contained around 79% of the 300 to 400 genotyped donors.

A few counts support this clone. What it binds is unknown. Germline assignment: CDR1 MNHEY and CDR2 SVGAGI. V was pared by 5 bases and J by 5 bases, with 18 bases between. CDR3 length: 15 residues. Researchers ran the PCR with 60 Vbeta and 13 Jbeta primers. Data came from immunoSEQ multiplex PCR; TCRdb stores just in-frame clones and leaves some out. The sample yields roughly 96,000 clones, about four fifths seen once. Whole-study findings and limits: As a later analysis revealed, most CMV-associated TCR beta chains appeared HLA-restricted.

The TCR sequence derives from a woman aged 70 to 79 in good health and CMV-seropositive. The chain recombines TRBV6-5 with TRBJ2-5; tentatively, D is TRBD2 (5 bases). Sequencing was performed on PBMCs. The CDR3 DNA reads TGTGCCAGCAGTGCCCAACAGCGACCGGGGGAGACCCAGTACTTC. As protein: CASSAQQRPGETQYF.